This is a list of T cell receptor beta chains from one sample in a study of blood T cell repertoires in COVID-19. The data were produced by immunoSEQ multiplex PCR, yet TCRdb's version contains in-frame clones alone and is incomplete. The sample has 45,000 to 50,000 clones, roughly four fifths seen once. Sequencing used peripheral blood. These receptors were taken from a man between 60 and 75 years old with active COVID-19. Both conserved end residues are part of each CDR3. D genes are given only for firm matches. Not every row has a clone size; where given, it reads once, few, many or a size class.

V,D,size,J,length,DNA,CDR3
TRBV15,.,.,TRBJ2-5,13,TGTGCCACCAGCAGAGGCAGGGGAGAGACCCAGTACTTC,CATSRGRGETQYF
TRBV23-1,.,.,TRBJ2-7,14,TGCGCCAGCAGTCAGGAGGGAATATCCTACGAGCAGTACTTC,CASSQEGISYEQYF
TRBV27,.,.,TRBJ2-5,15,TGTGCCAGCAGTTTATCGATAGCAAGAGAAGAGACCCAGTACTTC,CASSLSIAREETQYF
TRBV10-3,.,.,TRBJ1-6,12,TGTGCCACCCGGGATTTCATTGACGCCCTCCACTTT,CATRDFIDALHF
TRBV2,.,.,TRBJ2-7,14,TGTGCCGTCAGGGCCCATGAGAGCTCCTACGAGCAGTACTTC,CAVRAHESSYEQYF
TRBV3-1/TRBV3-2,TRBD2,once,TRBJ2-7,18,TGTGCCAGCAGCCTCGGGACTAGCGGGGGGGTTACCTCCTACGAGCAGTACTTC,CASSLGTSGGVTSYEQYF
TRBV5-8,TRBD1,.,TRBJ1-2,15,TGTGCCAGCAGCGCGGGACAGCTATTTAACTATGGCTACACCTTC,CASSAGQLFNYGYTF
TRBV11-2,.,few,TRBJ1-4,14,TGTGCCAGCAGCTTGAACCGAGCCCATGAAAAACTGTTTTTT,CASSLNRAHEKLFF
TRBV5-1,TRBD2,once,TRBJ2-2,16,TGCGCCAGCAGCTTGACTACGACTAGCGAGGGCGGGGAGCTGTTTTTT,CASSLTTTSEGGELFF
TRBV20-1,.,.,TRBJ2-1,11,TGCAGTGCTCCCCGAGCAGGGGAGCAGTTCTTC,CSAPRAGEQFF
TRBV4-1,.,few,TRBJ1-6,14,TGCGCCAGCAGCCAAGATGCAAAAGCTTCACCCCTCCACTTT,CASSQDAKASPLHF
TRBV3-1/TRBV3-2,TRBD1,.,TRBJ1-1,14,TGTGCCAGCAGCCAAGTACAGGGGCGCGGTGAAGCTTTCTTT,CASSQVQGRGEAFF
TRBV28,.,.,TRBJ2-6,13,TGTGCCAGCAGCCCTCCCGGGGCCAACGTCCTGACTTTC,CASSPPGANVLTF
TRBV6-5,TRBD1,.,TRBJ1-2,16,TGTGCCAGCAGTTCACCGACTGGACAGGGGGCGAGGGGCTACACCTTC,CASSSPTGQGARGYTF
TRBV25-1,.,.,TRBJ1-5,14,TGTGCCAGCAGTAAAACAGGGAGCAATCAGCCCCAGCATTTT,CASSKTGSNQPQHF
TRBV11-3,TRBD2,.,TRBJ2-7,15,TGTGCCAGCAGCTTAGGGGCGGGAGCCGACTACGAGCAGTACTTC,CASSLGAGADYEQYF
TRBV18,TRBD1,.,TRBJ1-2,13,TGTGCCAGCTCACTGGGACAGGACTATGGCTACACCTTC,CASSLGQDYGYTF